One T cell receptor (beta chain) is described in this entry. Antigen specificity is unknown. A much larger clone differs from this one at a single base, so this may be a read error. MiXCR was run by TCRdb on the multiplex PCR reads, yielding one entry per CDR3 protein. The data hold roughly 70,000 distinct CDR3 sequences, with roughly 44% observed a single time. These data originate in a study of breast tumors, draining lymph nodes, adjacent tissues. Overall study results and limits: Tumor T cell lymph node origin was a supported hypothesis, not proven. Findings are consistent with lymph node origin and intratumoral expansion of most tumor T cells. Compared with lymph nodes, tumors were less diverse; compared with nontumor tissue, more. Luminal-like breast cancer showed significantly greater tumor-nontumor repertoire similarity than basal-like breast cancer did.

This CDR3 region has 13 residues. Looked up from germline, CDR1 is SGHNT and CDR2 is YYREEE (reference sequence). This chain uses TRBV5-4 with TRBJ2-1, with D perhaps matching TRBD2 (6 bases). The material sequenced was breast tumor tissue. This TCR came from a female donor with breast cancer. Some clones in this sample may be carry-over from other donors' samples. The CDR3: CASSLNGRVEQLF. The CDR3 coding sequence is TGTGCCAGCAGCTTGAACGGGAGAGTTGAGCAGCTCTTC.